The following is a T cell receptor beta chain sequence with its context. Its antigen is still unknown. The data were obtained in a study of T cell responses to AZD1222 COVID-19 vaccine. The study's findings and limits: In the spike-specific TCR repertoire, nearly half reportedly target unmutated variant regions. Spike was spanned by vaccine-associated CD4 TCRs, with dominance at 160-218 and 743-854. Most donors were white British, females outnumbered males, and clonal diversity was possibly underestimated.

TCRdb keeps only in-frame clones here, not all; method: immunoSEQ multiplex PCR. The table records around 140,000 clones, over 90% of them present only once. This CDR3 has 14 amino acids. The germline gives CDR1 KGHSH, CDR2 LQKENI. Trimming removed 4 bases at V and 0 bases at J, with 9 bases between. Material: peripheral blood, obtained on day 0 of AZD1222 vaccination. The clonotype originates from an adult in good health. V is TRBV18 and J is TRBJ1-1, with D maybe TRBD1 (6 bases). The CDR3 DNA follows: TGTGCCAGCTCACGGGACACCATGAACACTGAAGCTTTCTTT. Amino acids: CASSRDTMNTEAFF.